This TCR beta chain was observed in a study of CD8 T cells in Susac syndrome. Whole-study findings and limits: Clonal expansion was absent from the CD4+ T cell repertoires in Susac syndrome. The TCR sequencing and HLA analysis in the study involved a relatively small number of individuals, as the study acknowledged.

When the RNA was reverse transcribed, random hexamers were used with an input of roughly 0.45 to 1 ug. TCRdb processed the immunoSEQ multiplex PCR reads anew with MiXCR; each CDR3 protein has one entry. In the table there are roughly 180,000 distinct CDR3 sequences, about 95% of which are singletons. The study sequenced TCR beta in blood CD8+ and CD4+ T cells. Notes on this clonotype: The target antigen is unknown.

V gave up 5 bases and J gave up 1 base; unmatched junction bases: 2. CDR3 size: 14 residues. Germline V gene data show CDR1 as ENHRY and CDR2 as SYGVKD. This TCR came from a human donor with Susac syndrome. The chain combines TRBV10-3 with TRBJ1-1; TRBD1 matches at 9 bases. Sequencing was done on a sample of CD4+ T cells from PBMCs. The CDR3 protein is CAISWDRENTEAFF. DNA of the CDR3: TGTGCCATCAGTTGGGACAGGGAGAACACTGAAGCTTTCTTT.